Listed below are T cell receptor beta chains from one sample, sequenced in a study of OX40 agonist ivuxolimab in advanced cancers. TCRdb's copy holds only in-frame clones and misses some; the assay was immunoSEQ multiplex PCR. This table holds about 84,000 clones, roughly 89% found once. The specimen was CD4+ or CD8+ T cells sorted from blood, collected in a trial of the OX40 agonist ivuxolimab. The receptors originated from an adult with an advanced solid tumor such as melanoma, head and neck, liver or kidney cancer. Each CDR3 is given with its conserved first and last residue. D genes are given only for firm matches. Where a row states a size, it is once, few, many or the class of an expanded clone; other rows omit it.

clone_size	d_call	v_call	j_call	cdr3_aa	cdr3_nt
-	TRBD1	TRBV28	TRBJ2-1	CASRGQGGDEQFF	TGTGCCAGCAGGGGACAGGGGGGTGATGAGCAGTTCTTC
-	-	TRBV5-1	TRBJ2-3	CASSLGGSGATQYF	TGCGCCAGCAGCTTAGGTGGGTCCGGGGCTACGCAGTATTTT
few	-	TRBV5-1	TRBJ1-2	CASSPDPQRANYGYTF	TGCGCCAGCAGCCCCGACCCACAAAGGGCTAACTATGGCTACACCTTC
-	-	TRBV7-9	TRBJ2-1	CASSRREASSYNEQFF	TGTGCCAGCAGTCGGCGCGAGGCTAGCTCCTACAATGAGCAGTTCTTC
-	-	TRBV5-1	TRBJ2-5	CASTRQGAWRRVETQYF	TGCGCCAGCACCCGGCAAGGGGCGTGGAGACGGGTGGAGACCCAGTACTTC
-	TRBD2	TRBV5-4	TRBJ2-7	CASSSTGTSSEQYF	TGTGCCAGCAGCTCGACCGGGACTAGTAGCGAGCAGTACTTC
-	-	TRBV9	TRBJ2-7	CASSVGAVPYEQYF	TGTGCCAGCAGCGTAGGGGCGGTACCCTACGAGCAGTACTTC
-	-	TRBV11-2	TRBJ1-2	CASSLAGHMNYGYTF	TGTGCCAGCAGCTTAGCCGGACACATGAACTATGGCTACACCTTC
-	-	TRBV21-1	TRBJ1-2	CASSTDRENYGYTF	TGTGCCAGCAGCACGGACAGAGAAAACTATGGCTACACCTTC
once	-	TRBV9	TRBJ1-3	CASSEFPRPGNTIYF	TGTGCCAGCAGCGAGTTCCCCAGACCTGGAAACACCATATATTTT
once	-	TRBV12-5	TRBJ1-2	CASGFESALTNYGYTF	TGTGCTAGTGGTTTTGAGTCTGCCCTCACTAACTATGGCTACACCTTC
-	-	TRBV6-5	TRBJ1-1	CASSYSTQGNLGAFF	TGTGCCAGCAGTTACTCGACCCAGGGTAACTTGGGAGCTTTCTTT
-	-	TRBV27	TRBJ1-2	CASRKGDGGYGYTF	TGTGCCAGCAGAAAGGGGGATGGTGGCTATGGCTACACCTTC
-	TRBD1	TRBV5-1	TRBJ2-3	CASSLGVGTASTDTQYF	TGCGCCAGCAGCTTGGGGGTGGGGACAGCGAGCACAGATACGCAGTATTTT
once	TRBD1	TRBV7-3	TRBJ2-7	CASSRDRDYEQYF	TGTGCCAGCAGCCGGGACAGGGACTACGAGCAGTACTTC
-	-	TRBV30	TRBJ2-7	CAWSLQWGIYEQYF	TGTGCCTGGAGTTTGCAGTGGGGGATCTACGAGCAGTACTTC
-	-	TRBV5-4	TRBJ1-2	CASSLGSGPMGYTF	TGTGCCAGCAGCTTGGGGTCAGGACCTATGGGCTACACCTTC
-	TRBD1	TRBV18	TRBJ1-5	CASSATGGGNQPQHF	TGTGCCAGCTCAGCTACAGGGGGCGGCAATCAGCCCCAGCATTTT
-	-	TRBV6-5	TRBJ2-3	CASSYGRWRGTDTQYF	TGTGCCAGCAGTTACGGGAGGTGGAGGGGCACAGATACGCAGTATTTT
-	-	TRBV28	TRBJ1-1	CASSPLTRAEAFF	TGTGCCAGCAGTCCATTAACGCGGGCTGAAGCTTTCTTT
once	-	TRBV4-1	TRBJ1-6	CASSQAPLMDGRNSPLHF	TGCGCCAGCAGCCAAGCCCCTTTGATGGACGGGAGAAATTCACCCCTCCACTTT
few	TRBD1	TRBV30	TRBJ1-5	CAWRPGGMGQPQHF	TGTGCCTGGAGACCAGGGGGCATGGGTCAGCCCCAGCATTTT
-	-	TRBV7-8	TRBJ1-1	CASSFFGGNTEAFF	TGTGCCAGCAGCTTTTTCGGGGGGAACACTGAAGCTTTCTTT
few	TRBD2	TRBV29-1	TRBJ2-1	CSVVGRRGGEQFF	TGCAGCGTTGTAGGGCGGCGGGGGGGTGAGCAGTTCTTC
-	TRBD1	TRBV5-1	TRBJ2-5	CASSTGTVARETQYF	TGCGCCAGCAGCACCGGGACAGTCGCCCGGGAGACCCAGTACTTC
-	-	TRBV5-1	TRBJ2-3	CASSTSTVSTDTQYF	TGCGCCAGCAGCACATCGACAGTGAGCACAGATACGCAGTATTTT
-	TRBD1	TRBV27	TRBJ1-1	CASRQGLMRWSAAFF	TGTGCCAGCCGACAGGGTTTAATGAGATGGAGTGCGGCTTTCTTT
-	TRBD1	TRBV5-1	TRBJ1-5	CASSQGQGGNQPQHF	TGCGCCAGCAGCCAAGGACAGGGGGGCAATCAGCCCCAGCATTTT
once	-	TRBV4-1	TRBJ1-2	CASSQEAENKFYGYTF	TGCGCCAGCAGCCAAGAGGCGGAGAACAAATTCTATGGCTACACCTTC
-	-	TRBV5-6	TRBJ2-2	CASNPGRVAGELFF	TGTGCCAGCAACCCGGGCAGGGTGGCCGGGGAGCTGTTTTTT
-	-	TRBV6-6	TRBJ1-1	CASRERWNTEAFF	TGTGCCAGCAGAGAGAGGTGGAACACTGAAGCTTTCTTT
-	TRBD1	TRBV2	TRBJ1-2	CASSDDRDRGYTF	TGTGCCAGCAGCGACGACAGGGATCGCGGCTACACCTTC
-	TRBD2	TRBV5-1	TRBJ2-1	CASSSLAENNEQFF	TGCGCCAGCAGCTCACTAGCGGAGAACAATGAGCAGTTCTTC
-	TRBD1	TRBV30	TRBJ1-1	CAWSVRRGRGTEAFF	TGTGCCTGGAGTGTAAGGAGGGGGCGAGGGACTGAAGCTTTCTTT
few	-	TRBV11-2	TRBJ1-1	CASRTVRTAYTEAFF	TGTGCCAGCAGGACAGTGAGGACGGCTTACACTGAAGCTTTCTTT
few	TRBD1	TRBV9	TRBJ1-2	CASSVYQGAGGYTF	TGTGCCAGCAGCGTATATCAGGGGGCGGGCGGCTACACCTTC
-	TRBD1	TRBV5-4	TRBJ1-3	CASSRPTGDGNTIYF	TGTGCCAGCAGTCGGCCGACAGGGGATGGAAACACCATATATTTT
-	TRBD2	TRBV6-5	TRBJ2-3	CASSRGLAGADTQYF	TGTGCCAGCAGTAGGGGACTAGCGGGAGCAGATACGCAGTATTTT
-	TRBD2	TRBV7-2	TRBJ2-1	CASSLVALAGANEQFF	TGTGCCAGCAGCTTAGTAGCACTAGCGGGGGCTAATGAGCAGTTCTTC
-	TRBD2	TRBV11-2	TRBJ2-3	CASSPGAGTIMSTQYF	TGTGCCAGCTCCCCCGGAGCCGGGACTATCATGAGTACGCAGTATTTT
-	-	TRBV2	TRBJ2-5	CASSDTRGSKTQYF	TGTGCCAGCAGTGACACCCGGGGCTCGAAGACCCAGTACTTC
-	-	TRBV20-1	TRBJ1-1	CRPSGDTEAFF	TGCAGGCCCAGTGGGGACACTGAAGCTTTCTTT